Below, 27 T cell receptor beta chains from the same sample are listed, as sequenced in a study of CD8+ T cells in alopecia areata. Reverse transcribed after extraction, RNA yielded cDNA as the sequencing template. Clones were sequenced by immunoSEQ multiplex PCR, and TCRdb holds only the in-frame ones, with some missing. The sample carries about 150,000 clones, roughly 61% recorded once. Specimen: CD4+ T cells sorted from blood, collected at week 0. The origin of the receptors is a human donor with alopecia areata.

The V and J genes are TRBV10-3 and TRBJ1-4; D not resolved. CDR3 size: 14 residues. V was pared by 2 bases and J by 2 bases, with 6 bases between. The V gene's germline CDR1 is ENHRY and CDR2 SYGVKD. The DNA for the CDR3 is TGTGCCATCAGTGAGGACGGGACTAATGAAAAACTGTTTTTT. It yields the protein CAISEDGTNEKLFF.

The chain employs TRBV7-9 and TRBJ2-5; TRBD2 aligns across 8 bases. Germline values: CDR1 SEHNR, CDR2 FQNEAQ (reference sequence). The V segment lost 5 bases and the J segment 5 bases; nucleotides outside the gene matches: 10. CDR3 length: 15 residues. CDR3 nucleotide sequence: TGTGCCAGCAGCCCATCCGGGGGGGCCGAGGAGACCCAGTACTTC. This translates into CASSPSGGAEETQYF.

This sequence joins TRBV2 and TRBJ2-5, with 10 bases identical to TRBD1. Germline V lookup: CDR1 SNHLY, CDR2 FYNNEI. V trimming: 6 bases; J trimming: 3 bases; junction bases outside the gene matches: 7. The CDR3 is 15 amino acids. The CDR3 loop is CASRMTGGGEETQYF. The DNA for the CDR3 is TGTGCCAGCAGAATGACAGGGGGCGGCGAAGAGACCCAGTACTTC. The variable domain in full, with the rest retrieved from reference TRBV2 and TRBJ2-5, is EPEVTQTPSHQVTQMGQEVILRCVPISNHLYFYWYRQILGQKVEFLVSFYNNEISEKSEIFDDQFSVERPDGSNFTLKIRSTKLEDSAMYFCASRMTGGGEETQYFGPGTRLLVL.

This clone appeared a single time. The CDR3 DNA sequence: TGCGCCAGCAGCTCCGGACAGGGGGCTGGGGGCACTGAAGCTTTCTTT. It codes for CASSSGQGAGGTEAFF. V gene TRBV5-1 combines with J gene TRBJ1-1; 11 bases line up with TRBD1. J lost 4 bases, V lost 3 bases, and 8 bases had no gene match. Germline V gene data show CDR1 as SGHRS and CDR2 as YFSETQ. CDR3 length: 16 residues. The entire variable domain, with the rest obtained from reference TRBV5-1 and TRBJ1-1, is as follows: KAGVTQTPRYLIKTRGQQVTLSCSPISGHRSVSWYQQTPGQGLQFLFEYFSETQRNKGNFPGRFSGRQFSNSRSEMNVSTLELGDSALYLCASSSGQGAGGTEAFFGQGTRLTVV.

The rearrangement links TRBV29-1 to TRBJ1-5; the D gene is possibly TRBD1 (5 bases). There are 13 residues in the CDR3. Germline CDR1 reads SQVTM; CDR2 reads ANQGSEA. Trimming stripped 6 bases from V and 5 bases from J, with 14 bases between. CDR3 DNA: TGCAGCGTGGCCACAGGAAACGATCAGCCCCAGCATTTT. This codes for CSVATGNDQPQHF.

The chain carries TRBV2 and TRBJ1-1, with unresolved D. V lost 9 bases to trimming and J lost 5 bases, with 13 bases between them. This CDR3 spans 12 amino acids. Looked up from germline, CDR1 is SNHLY and CDR2 is FYNNEI. The chain's CDR3 is CASSYHPTEAFF. The CDR3 DNA sequence: TGTGCCAGTTCATACCACCCAACTGAAGCTTTCTTT.

This clone was seen only a few times. The chain joins TRBV25-1 to TRBJ1-3, with D possibly matching TRBD1 (5 bases). Germline V gives CDR1 MGHDK, CDR2 SYGVNS. The CDR3 contains 15 residues. The germline V and J ends were trimmed by 0 bases and 6 bases, with 12 bases remaining between them. In nucleotides, the CDR3 is TGTGCCAGCAGTGAATACGAAGACAGACCAAACACCATATATTTT. Its translation: CASSEYEDRPNTIYF.

This clone was recorded a few times. The V and J genes are TRBV29-1 and TRBJ2-1, with D unclear. V lost 3 bases, J lost 3 bases, and 9 bases lay in between. Looked up from germline, CDR1 is SQVTM and CDR2 is ANQGSEA. The length of the CDR3 is 13 residues. The CDR3 bases are TGCAGCGTTGATGGCAGCGTCTACAATGAGCAGTTCTTC. Its translation: CSVDGSVYNEQFF.

The chain is built from TRBV30 and TRBJ2-7, with D unresolved. The germline V gene has CDR1 GTSNPN and CDR2 SVGIG (reference sequence). The length of the CDR3 is 13 residues. V lost 5 bases, J lost 0 bases, and 11 bases lay in between. The CDR3 DNA reads as TGTGCCTGGGAGACACTCAACTCCTACGAGCAGTACTTC. Translated, it gives CAWETLNSYEQYF.

The chain uses TRBV30 and TRBJ2-5; D possibly corresponds to TRBD2 (6 bases). Germline CDR1 and CDR2: GTSNPN and SVGIG (reference sequence). Trimming took off 2 bases at V and 4 bases at J, with 8 bases between the two ends. CDR3 length equals 12 residues. The CDR3 DNA follows: TGTGCCTGGAGTCCCGGGGGAGAGACCCAGTACTTC. Its protein product is CAWSPGGETQYF. Full variable domain (rest looked up from reference TRBV30 and TRBJ2-5): SQTIHQWPATLVQPVGSPLSLECTVEGTSNPNLYWYRQAAGRGLQLLFYSVGIGQISSEVPQNLSASRPQDRQFILSSKKLLLSDSGFYLCAWSPGGETQYFGPGTRLLVL.

The chain recombines TRBV5-1 with TRBJ2-3; D is unresolved. Trimming took off 2 bases at V and 6 bases at J, with 10 bases between the two ends. Germline V CDR1 and CDR2: SGHRS, YFSETQ. This CDR3 region has 13 residues. DNA for the CDR3: TGCGCCAGCAGCTTTCCGGGCGTGGATACGCAGTATTTT. Protein sequence: CASSFPGVDTQYF.

This chain connects TRBV29-1 to TRBJ2-1; D is unresolved. The CDR3 has 14 amino acids. Trimming stripped 4 bases from V and 1 base from J, with 11 bases between. CDR1 and CDR2 from the germline V gene are SQVTM and ANQGSEA. CDR3 sequence: CSVAWVPSYNEQFF. DNA for the CDR3: TGCAGCGTTGCTTGGGTTCCTTCCTACAATGAGCAGTTCTTC.

The table lists this clone with a few counts. The chain is built from TRBV28 and TRBJ2-3; maybe TRBD1 (5 bases). V was shortened by 2 bases and J by 3 bases, with 12 bases between the two germline ends. Germline V gives CDR1 MDHEN, CDR2 SYDVKM. The CDR3 has 15 residues. CDR3 region: CASSLPTELTDTQYF. The CDR3 DNA reads as TGTGCCAGCAGTTTACCGACAGAGTTAACAGATACGCAGTATTTT.

The chain uses TRBV15 and TRBJ2-7; D ambiguous. Germline-derived CDR1 and CDR2 are LNHNV and YYDKDF (reference sequence). CDR3 length: 14 residues. V lost 4 bases and J lost 6, with 16 bases in between. CDR3 sequence reads: CATSKAKSVGEQYF. The DNA of the CDR3 is TGTGCCACCAGCAAAGCCAAGAGCGTTGGCGAGCAGTACTTC.

The V gene is TRBV4-2, the J gene TRBJ2-5; D ambiguous. This CDR3 is 13 amino acids long. Germline loops: CDR1 LGHNA, CDR2 YNFKEQ. The V gene lost 0 bases and the J gene lost 5 bases, with 7 bases spanning the gap. The CDR3, as DNA: TGTGCCAGCAGCCAAGATGGTCGGGAGACCCAGTACTTC. Protein sequence: CASSQDGRETQYF.

This clone was seen at least ten times. The V and J genes are TRBV7-8 and TRBJ2-3; 7 positions agree with TRBD2. Germline lookup yields CDR1 SGHVS and CDR2 FQNEAQ. After removal of 4 bases from V and 2 bases from J, the junction contained 3 bases not matched to a gene. The CDR3 runs to 14 residues. The CDR3 protein is CASSSRGVTDTQYF. The CDR3 DNA reads TGTGCCAGCAGCTCCCGGGGGGTCACAGATACGCAGTATTTT.

This clone appeared a few times. The chain combines TRBV5-1 with TRBJ1-6, with D maybe TRBD1 (5 bases). V gave up 5 bases and J gave up 5 bases, with 17 bases separating them. The germline CDR1 and CDR2 sequences are SGHRS and YFSETQ. The length of the CDR3 is 16 residues. CDR3 loop: CASSLSPGRDNSPLHF. The DNA of the CDR3 is TGCGCCAGCAGTCTATCCCCGGGACGGGATAATTCACCCCTCCACTTT.

V is TRBV5-4 and J is TRBJ2-5; D is unresolved. The CDR3 consists of 13 residues. Germline-derived CDR1 and CDR2 are SGHNT and YYREEE (reference sequence). The ends were cut back, 8 bases at V and 3 bases at J, with 14 bases in the middle. CDR3 residues: CASNTYGKETQYF. DNA for the CDR3: TGTGCCAGTAATACGTATGGTAAAGAGACCCAGTACTTC. The entire variable domain, with the rest obtained from reference TRBV5-4 and TRBJ2-5, is as follows: ETGVTQSPTHLIKTRGQQVTLRCSSQSGHNTVSWYQQALGQGPQFIFQYYREEENGRGNFPPRFSGLQFPNYSSELNVNALELDDSALYLCASNTYGKETQYFGPGTRLLVL.

The genes are TRBV30 and TRBJ2-6; D remains unclear. Germline CDR1 is GTSNPN and CDR2 is SVGIG (reference sequence). The CDR3 is 13 residues long. Trimming took off 2 bases at V and 7 bases at J, with 9 bases between the two ends. For the CDR3, the DNA is TGTGCCTGGAGTACCTTTGGAGCCAACGTCCTGACTTTC. Protein: CAWSTFGANVLTF. Full variable domain (rest looked up from reference TRBV30 and TRBJ2-6): SQTIHQWPATLVQPVGSPLSLECTVEGTSNPNLYWYRQAAGRGLQLLFYSVGIGQISSEVPQNLSASRPQDRQFILSSKKLLLSDSGFYLCAWSTFGANVLTFGAGSRLTVL.

This clone was detected only a few times. This chain links TRBV29-1 with TRBJ2-7; the D is unclear. This CDR3 spans 14 amino acids. The germline CDR1 and CDR2 sequences are SQVTM and ANQGSEA. Trimming removed 2 bases from V and 2 bases from J, with 13 bases in between. The CDR3 region has the DNA TGCAGCGTTGAAATGAGTGGCCGGCCCTACGAGCAGTACTTC. This sequence encodes CSVEMSGRPYEQYF.

The chain employs TRBV7-6 and TRBJ1-1, with D hard to call. The germline V gene encodes CDR1 SGHVS and CDR2 FNYEAQ. The CDR3 spans 13 residues. V shed 5 bases and J shed 5 bases, with 12 bases lying between them. Written as DNA, the CDR3 is TGTGCCAGCAGCCCCATGGGCGGGACTGAAGCTTTCTTT. It codes for CASSPMGGTEAFF.

By sample share, this clone is medium-sized. The chain employs TRBV4-3 and TRBJ2-3; D not resolved. V was shortened by 4 bases and J by 2 bases, with 10 bases between the two germline ends. The germline CDR1 and CDR2 sequences are LGHNA and YSLEER. The CDR3 has 14 amino acids. The CDR3 region has the DNA TGCGCCAGCAGCCGAGGAAGGGACACAGATACGCAGTATTTT. This translates into CASSRGRDTDTQYF.

This rearrangement joins TRBV29-1 to TRBJ1-6, with D unclear. The germline V gene has CDR1 SQVTM and CDR2 ANQGSEA. Trimming pared 6 bases from V and 7 bases from J, leaving 7 bases between. The CDR3 has 11 amino acids. The CDR3 reads CSVRPNSPLHF. CDR3 DNA: TGCAGCGTACGTCCCAATTCACCCCTCCACTTT.

The chain carries TRBV11-2 and TRBJ2-7; 9 bases are shared with TRBD2. The V segment lost 1 base and the J segment 1 base; nucleotides outside the gene matches: 5. Per the germline V gene, CDR1 is SGHAT and CDR2 is FQNNGV. This CDR3 has 16 residues. The CDR3 sequence: CASSLVAAGGSYEQYF. The CDR3 DNA is TGTGCCAGCAGCTTAGTTGCCGCGGGGGGGTCCTACGAGCAGTACTTC. The complete variable domain, with remaining parts taken from reference TRBV11-2 and TRBJ2-7, reads EAGVAQSPRYKIIEKRQSVAFWCNPISGHATLYWYQQILGQGPKLLIQFQNNGVVDDSQLPKDRFSAERLKGVDSTLKIQPAKLEDSAVYLCASSLVAAGGSYEQYFGPGTRLTVT.

The chain recombines TRBV27 with TRBJ1-6, with D unclear. The CDR3 contains 12 residues. Germline-derived CDR1 and CDR2 are MNHEY and SMNVEV (reference sequence). V was trimmed by 2 bases and J by 16 bases, leaving 12 bases between them. The CDR3 here is CASSLNSGILHF. The CDR3 DNA follows: TGTGCCAGCAGTTTAAATTCTGGGATTCTCCACTTT.

The V gene is TRBV5-4, the J gene TRBJ2-1; 7 bases align to TRBD2. V was pared by 3 bases and J by 4 bases, with 10 bases of the junction left unmatched. The germline gives CDR1 SGHNT, CDR2 YYREEE (reference sequence). CDR3 length equals 16 residues. The CDR3 nucleotides are TGTGCCAGCAGCTCGCCCGCGCTAGCGGAGTACAATGAGCAGTTCTTC. As protein: CASSSPALAEYNEQFF.

V usage is TRBV4-3 and J usage is TRBJ2-3; TRBD2 agrees at 11 bases. V gave up 0 bases and J gave up 0 bases; unmatched junction bases: 8. Per germline, CDR1 LGHNA and CDR2 YSLEER. The CDR3 spans 19 residues. The CDR3: CASSQEGLAGGTSTDTQYF. In DNA, the CDR3 is TGCGCCAGCAGCCAAGAGGGTCTAGCGGGGGGAACTAGCACAGATACGCAGTATTTT.